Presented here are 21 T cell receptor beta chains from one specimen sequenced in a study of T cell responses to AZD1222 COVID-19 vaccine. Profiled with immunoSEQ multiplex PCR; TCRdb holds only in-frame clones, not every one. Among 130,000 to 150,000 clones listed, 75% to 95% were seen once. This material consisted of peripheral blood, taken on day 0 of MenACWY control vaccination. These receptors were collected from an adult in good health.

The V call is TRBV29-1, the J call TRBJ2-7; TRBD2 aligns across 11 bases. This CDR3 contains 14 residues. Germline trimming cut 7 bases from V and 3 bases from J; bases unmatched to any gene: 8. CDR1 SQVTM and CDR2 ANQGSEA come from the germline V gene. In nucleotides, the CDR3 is TGCAGCGCCCTCCTGACTAGCGGGAACTACGAGCAGTACTTC. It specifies CSALLTSGNYEQYF.

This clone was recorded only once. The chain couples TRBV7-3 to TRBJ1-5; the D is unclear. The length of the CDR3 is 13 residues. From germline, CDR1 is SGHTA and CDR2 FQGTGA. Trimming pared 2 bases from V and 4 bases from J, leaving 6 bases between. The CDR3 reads CASSLGRNQPQHF. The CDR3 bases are TGTGCCAGCAGCTTAGGGAGAAATCAGCCCCAGCATTTT.

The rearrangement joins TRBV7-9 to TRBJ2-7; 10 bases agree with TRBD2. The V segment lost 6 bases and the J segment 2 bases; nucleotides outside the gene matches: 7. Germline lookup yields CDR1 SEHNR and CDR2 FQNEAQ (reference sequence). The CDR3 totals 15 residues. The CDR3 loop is CASSSGTSVTYEQYF. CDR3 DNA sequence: TGTGCCAGCAGTTCAGGGACTAGCGTTACCTACGAGCAGTACTTC.

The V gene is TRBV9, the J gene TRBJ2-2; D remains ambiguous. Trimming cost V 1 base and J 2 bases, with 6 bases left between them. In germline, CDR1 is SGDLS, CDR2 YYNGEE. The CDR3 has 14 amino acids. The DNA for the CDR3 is TGTGCCAGCAGCGTAACACCAAACACCGGGGAGCTGTTTTTT. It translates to CASSVTPNTGELFF.

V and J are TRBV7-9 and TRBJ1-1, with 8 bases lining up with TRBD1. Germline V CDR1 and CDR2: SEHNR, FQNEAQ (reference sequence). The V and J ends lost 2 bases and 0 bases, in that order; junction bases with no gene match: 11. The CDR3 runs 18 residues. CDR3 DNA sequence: TGTGCCAGCAGCTTAAGGGCCCCCATGACAGGGGTGAACACTGAAGCTTTCTTT. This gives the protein CASSLRAPMTGVNTEAFF.

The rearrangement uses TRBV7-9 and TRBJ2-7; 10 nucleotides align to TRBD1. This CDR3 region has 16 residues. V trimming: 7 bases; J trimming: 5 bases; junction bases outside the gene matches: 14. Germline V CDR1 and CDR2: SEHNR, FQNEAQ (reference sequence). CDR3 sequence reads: CASNSLIWTGGDEQYF. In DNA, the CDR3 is TGTGCCAGCAACTCATTAATCTGGACAGGGGGGGACGAGCAGTACTTC. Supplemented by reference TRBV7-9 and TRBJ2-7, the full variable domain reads DTGVSQNPRHKITKRGQNVTFRCDPISEHNRLYWYRQTLGQGPEFLTYFQNEAQLEKSRLLSDRFSAERPKGSFSTLEIQRTEQGDSAMYLCASNSLIWTGGDEQYFGPGTRLTVT.

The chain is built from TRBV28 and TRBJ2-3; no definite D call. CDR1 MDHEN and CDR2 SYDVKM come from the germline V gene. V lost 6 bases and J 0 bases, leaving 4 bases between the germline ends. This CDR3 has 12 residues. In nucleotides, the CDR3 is TGTGCCAGCAGGGACAGCACAGATACGCAGTATTTT. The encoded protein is CASRDSTDTQYF. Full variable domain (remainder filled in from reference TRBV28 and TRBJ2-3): DVKVTQSSRYLVKRTGEKVFLECVQDMDHENMFWYRQDPGLGLRLIYFSYDVKMKEKGDIPEGYSVSREKKERFSLILESASTNQTSMYLCASRDSTDTQYFGPGTRLTVL.

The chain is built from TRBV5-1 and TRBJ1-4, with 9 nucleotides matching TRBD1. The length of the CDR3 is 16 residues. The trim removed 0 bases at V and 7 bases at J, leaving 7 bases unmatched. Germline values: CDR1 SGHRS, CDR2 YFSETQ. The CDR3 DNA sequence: TGCGCCAGCAGCTTGGATAGTGGGACAGGGAGTGAAAAACTGTTTTTT. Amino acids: CASSLDSGTGSEKLFF.

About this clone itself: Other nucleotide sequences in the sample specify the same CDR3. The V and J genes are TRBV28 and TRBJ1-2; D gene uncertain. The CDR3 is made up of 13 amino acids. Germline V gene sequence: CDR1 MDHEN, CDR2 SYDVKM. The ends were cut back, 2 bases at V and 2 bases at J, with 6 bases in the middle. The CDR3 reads CASSLLSNYGYTF. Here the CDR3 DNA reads TGTGCCAGCAGTTTACTCTCAAACTATGGCTACACCTTC.

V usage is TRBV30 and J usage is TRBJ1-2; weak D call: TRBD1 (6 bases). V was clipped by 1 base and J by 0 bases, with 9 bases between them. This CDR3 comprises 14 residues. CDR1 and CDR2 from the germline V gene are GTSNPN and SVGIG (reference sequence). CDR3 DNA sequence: TGTGCCTGGAGTGAGGGGGGGGCTAACTATGGCTACACCTTC. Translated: CAWSEGGANYGYTF.

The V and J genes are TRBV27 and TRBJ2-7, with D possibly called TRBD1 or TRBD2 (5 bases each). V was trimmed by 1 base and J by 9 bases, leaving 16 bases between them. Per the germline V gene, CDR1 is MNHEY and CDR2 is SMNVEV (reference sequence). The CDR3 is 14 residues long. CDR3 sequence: CASSLLEGRSAQYF. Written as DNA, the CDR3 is TGTGCCAGCAGTTTATTAGAGGGACGGTCGGCGCAGTACTTC.

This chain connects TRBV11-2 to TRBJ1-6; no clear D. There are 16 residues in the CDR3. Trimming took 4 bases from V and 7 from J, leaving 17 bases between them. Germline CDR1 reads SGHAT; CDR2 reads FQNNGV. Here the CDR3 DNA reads TGTGCCAGCAGCTACTCCGACCCGATGAGCAATTCACCCCTCCACTTT. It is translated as CASSYSDPMSNSPLHF.

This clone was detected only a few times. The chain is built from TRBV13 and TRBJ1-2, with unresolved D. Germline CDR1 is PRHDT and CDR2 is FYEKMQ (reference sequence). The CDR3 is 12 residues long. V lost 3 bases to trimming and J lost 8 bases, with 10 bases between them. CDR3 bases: TGTGCCAGCAGCTTGCGTGAGGGAGGCTACACCTTC. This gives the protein CASSLREGGYTF.

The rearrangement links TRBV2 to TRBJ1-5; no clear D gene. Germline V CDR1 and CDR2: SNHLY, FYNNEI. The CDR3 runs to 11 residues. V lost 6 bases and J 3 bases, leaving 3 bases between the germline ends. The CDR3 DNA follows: TGTGCCAGCAGCCTCAATCAGCCCCAGCATTTT. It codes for CASSLNQPQHF.

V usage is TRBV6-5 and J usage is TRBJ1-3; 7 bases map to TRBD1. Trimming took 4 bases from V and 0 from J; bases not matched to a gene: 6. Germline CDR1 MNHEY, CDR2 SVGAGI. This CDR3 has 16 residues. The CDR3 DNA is TGTGCCAGCAGTTGGACAGGACAGTCCTCTGGAAACACCATATATTTT. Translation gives CASSWTGQSSGNTIYF.

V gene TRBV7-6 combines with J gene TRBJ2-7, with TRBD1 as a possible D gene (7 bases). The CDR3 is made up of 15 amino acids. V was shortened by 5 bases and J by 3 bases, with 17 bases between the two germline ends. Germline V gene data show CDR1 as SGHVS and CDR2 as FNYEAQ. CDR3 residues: CASSPMGGQNYEQYF. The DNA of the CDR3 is TGTGCCAGCAGCCCAATGGGGGGACAGAACTACGAGCAGTACTTC.

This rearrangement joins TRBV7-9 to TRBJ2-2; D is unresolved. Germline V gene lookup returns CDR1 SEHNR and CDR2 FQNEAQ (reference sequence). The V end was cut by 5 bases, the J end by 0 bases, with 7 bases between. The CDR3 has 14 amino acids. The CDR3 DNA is TGTGCCAGCAGCACCGGGCCGAACACCGGGGAGCTGTTTTTT. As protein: CASSTGPNTGELFF.

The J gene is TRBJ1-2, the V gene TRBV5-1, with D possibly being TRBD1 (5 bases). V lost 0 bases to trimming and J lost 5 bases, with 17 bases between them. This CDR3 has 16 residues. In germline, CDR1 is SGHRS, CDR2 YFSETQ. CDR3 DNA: TGCGCCAGCAGCTTGGAGGCGGCAGGGAGGTCGTATGGCTACACCTTC. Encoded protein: CASSLEAAGRSYGYTF.

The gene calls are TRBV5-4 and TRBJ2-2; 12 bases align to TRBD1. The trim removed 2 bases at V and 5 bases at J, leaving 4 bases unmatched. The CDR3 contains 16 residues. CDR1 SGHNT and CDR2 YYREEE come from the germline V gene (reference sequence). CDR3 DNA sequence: TGTGCCAGCAGCTTACGGGACAGGGGGCAGACCGGGGAGCTGTTTTTT. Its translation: CASSLRDRGQTGELFF.

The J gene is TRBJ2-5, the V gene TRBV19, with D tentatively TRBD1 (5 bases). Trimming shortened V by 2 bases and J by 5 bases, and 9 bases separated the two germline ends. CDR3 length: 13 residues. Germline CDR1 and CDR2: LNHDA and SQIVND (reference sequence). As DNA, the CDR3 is TGTGCCAGTAGTATACAGGGTTCGGAGACCCAGTACTTC. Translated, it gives CASSIQGSETQYF.

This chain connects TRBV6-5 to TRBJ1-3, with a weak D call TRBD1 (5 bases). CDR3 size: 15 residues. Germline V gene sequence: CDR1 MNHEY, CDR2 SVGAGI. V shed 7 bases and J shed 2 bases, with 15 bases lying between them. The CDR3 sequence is CASTPSGSTGNTIYF. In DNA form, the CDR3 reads TGTGCCAGCACTCCGTCAGGGTCGACTGGAAACACCATATATTTT.